The TCR beta chain under discussion was sequenced for a study of cytomegalovirus exposure and HLA in healthy donors (dated by TCRdb to about 2017). General notes on the study: An earlier analysis of approximately 590 of the donors reported about 250 Gb of sequence data and approximately 110 million unique TCR beta sequences from 150 million to 200 million T cells. Around 320 gigabases of sequencing data and approximately 93 million unique TCR sequences were included in an early release covering around 650 HLA-typed donors. Among the approximately 430 genotyped donors, 81% belonged to the genetic ancestry cluster associated with self-reported Caucasian donors. The study aimed to test whether cataloging public T cell receptors could reveal signatures of past pathogen exposure. Using immunosequencing, the study profiled T cell repertoires from 550 to 750 subjects and related those repertoires to cytomegalovirus serostatus. A separate validation cohort of some 130 different subjects was used in addition to the approximately 700-subject first cohort. To predict cytomegalovirus infection status, the study combined high-throughput TCR immunosequencing, statistical association of individual TCRs with disease status, and machine learning. A later analysis re-analyzed previously published TCR beta repertoires from roughly 690 donors and added high-resolution HLA genotyping to study TCR occurrence patterns. Rather than using new phenotypic data, the later analysis identified candidate immune exposures from TCR beta sequences and from how often those sequences occurred across donors. An earlier analysis of 500 to 750 of the donors applied high-throughput TCR beta sequencing to assess whether each TCR beta V gene segment acted as functional or pseudogenic. Donor age, sex, ethnicity and CMV serostatus were compiled together with the repertoire data. A later genetic analysis took genome-wide SNP genotypes for about 65% of the 666 donors and used that subset as a discovery cohort. Every repertoire in the discovery cohort had been generated on one and the same sequencing platform. HLA typing covered class I and class II loci at four-digit resolution. Typing coverage differed by locus: A, B, C, DRB1 and DQB1 were typed in about 620-640 donors, DQA1 in about 510, DPA1 in around 580, and DPB1 in 400 to 480. Roughly 5 DR-DQ haplotypes were handled as single units for association and clustering, since linkage in the cohort was strong. Among around 400 genotyped donors of the cohort, an average of approximately 250,000 unique TCR beta nucleotide sequences were sequenced per donor, roughly a sixth of them non-productive.

Measured from the cysteine to the phenylalanine, the CDR3 is 13 residues long. The retained sequence is limited to the CDR3, 39 bases, with the frame set at the first base. V and J lose 3 bases and 6 bases, and a span of 9 bases separates them. Looking up the germline V gene yields CDR1 KGHSH and CDR2 LQKENI. Overall study results and their limits: Because HLA typing was unavailable for some donors at each locus, only the typed subset was used in association tests. CMV serostatus was the only immune exposure information available for the cohort. In a later analysis, several top co-occurrence clusters were reported to appear linked to parvovirus B19, influenza, CMV and Epstein-Barr virus. A further reported finding was that TCR beta sequences accurately predicted the HLA-A and HLA-B alleles for most subjects in the first cohort. In the study, 164 TCR beta chains were listed as associated with cytomegalovirus. A group of highly shared sequence variants was considered likely to be a technical artifact of the sequencing pipeline. In both the original and validation cohorts, the classifier was reported to diagnose cytomegalovirus status with high specificity and sensitivity. Because counts were too low, 15 to 20 rarely observed V segments, including chromosome 9 orphons, were left out of the earlier analysis of 500 to 650 of the donors. In a later analysis, 16,951 TCR beta sequences were associated with specific HLA alleles at a false discovery rate of 0.05. In a later genetic analysis, fewer N-insertions in productive TCRs were reported among donors in an Asian-associated ancestry cluster than the 666-donor mean. The authors suggested that the approach could potentially be generalized to other disease states and immunological phenotypes. The 87-base-pair reads could not distinguish some IMGT-functional V segments, including TRBV6-2 and TRBV6-3, so those segments were excluded. Assigning TCR associations to individual alleles was difficult when HLA alleles, especially DR and DQ, strongly co-occurred. In vitro tests confirmed that a few of the cytomegalovirus-associated TCR beta chains recognize cytomegalovirus antigens. Most CMV-associated TCR beta chains appeared to be HLA-restricted in a later analysis, and the HLA associations seemed to be driven largely by CMV exposure. In an earlier analysis of fewer than 750 of the donors, most TCR beta V segments were observed in productive rearrangements about 87% or about 30% of the time, broadly matching IMGT annotations. Linkage disequilibrium might explain the correlated functional status among segregating V segments, but an unknown experimental factor could not be excluded. While some public TCRs were present in many individuals, most TCR sequences turned up only very rarely across donors. In a later analysis, TCR association rates were found to vary across HLA loci, with the most associated TCRs seen for DRB1 alleles and the fewest for HLA-C alleles. An association between a missense DCLRE1C variant and V-gene and J-gene trimming of TCR beta chains was found in a later genetic analysis and replicated in an independent cohort. Presence/absence analyses assumed roughly uniform sequencing depth across donors, an assumption that may not hold. This cohort had only TCR beta chains sequenced, and the lack of alpha or paired-chain data limited which features could be detected. Compared with equally common non-associated chains, HLA-associated TCR beta chains in a later analysis were more clonally expanded and had lower generation probabilities.

The cohort comprised some 730 healthy bone marrow donors. Cohort members were all nominally healthy when sampled, although unrecorded immune exposures were likely present. The donor tested CMV seronegative, placing the donor among the 350 or so seronegative members of the cohort. A peripheral blood sample was provided by each donor, and peripheral blood mononuclear cells were used for TCR beta sequencing. The Qiagen DNeasy Blood Extraction Kit was used to extract genomic DNA from the blood cell samples. With regard to this clone: No cognate antigen has been identified for it. The input lacks base qualities; no much larger clone sits a single base away.

Libraries were built with the immunoSEQ multiplex PCR assay. The multiplex PCR relied on a mix of 60 forward primers for TCR Vbeta segments and 13 reverse primers for TCR Jbeta segments. A multiplex PCR assay on genomic DNA amplified the CDR3 region of rearranged TCR beta genes. The amplified TCR beta libraries were sequenced on the Illumina HiSeq System as 87-base-pair reads. The study's own analysis went as follows. A later analysis counted about 80 million unique TCR beta chains across the 670 or so repertoires, and roughly 10 million of these chains were shared by at least two donors. To remove PCR and sequencing errors, raw reads were error-corrected and collapsed into unique sequences using a nearest-neighbor algorithm that merged closely related sequences. Alignment of CDR3 sequences to IMGT reference sequences was used to assign V, D and J gene segments. Each retained sequence needed at least a six-nucleotide match to both a V gene segment and a J gene segment. Rearrangements were classified as productive when the CDR3 lacked stop codons and remained in frame with V and J, and all other rearrangements were classified as non-productive. Following IMGT convention, CDR3 was defined as the stretch from the second conserved V-encoded cysteine up to the conserved J-encoded phenylalanine. The earlier analysis of some 600 of the donors excluded sequences that lacked an unambiguous match to a single V gene segment. In an earlier analysis of 450 to 750 of the donors, a V segment was called functional when productive rearrangements were above 56.7%, and segregating when the standard deviation between donors exceeded 5%. A statistical classification framework was built for diagnosing cytomegalovirus status from the catalog of TCR beta chain sequences. V and J gene assignment, in a later analysis, came from comparing TCR nucleotide sequences with IMGT/GENE-DB human TR gene sequences. In a later analysis, CDR3 sequences and most-parsimonious VDJ recombination scenarios were assigned using the TCRdist pipeline. A later analysis defined each TCR beta chain by its CDR3 amino acid sequence plus V-gene family, and excluded reads lacking a unique V-gene family. As a way to deal with suspected cross-contamination and a sequencing artifact, a later analysis dropped over 550 nucleotide sequences that were highly shared and had low generation probability. In a later analysis, a clonal expansion index was calculated for each public chain from normalized within-repertoire ranks of inferred template counts. Generation probabilities in a later analysis came from a VDJ recombination model fitted to out-of-frame rearrangements, and those results were checked against IGoR. In a later analysis, TCR-TCR, TCR-HLA and TCR-CMV co-occurrence was scored with hypergeometric tests, and a repertoire-size bias correction was applied to TCR pairs. In a later analysis, false discovery rates were estimated by permuting HLA or CMV assignments 20 times. In a later analysis, co-occurring TCRs were grouped with DBSCAN, and TCRdist sequence similarity was added when clustering was performed within HLA-allele-positive subsets. Co-occurrence clustering excluded repertoires with fewer than 30,000 or more than 120,000 public chains, plus five with anomalous nucleotide sharing. TCRdb holds this immuneACCESS table with in-frame rearrangements only. Some clones are missing; in checked studies, unresolved V genes explain under half, and the rest has no known cause. V and J calls and clone size are copied from that table; D and trimming were computed from the DNA. In this sample the table shows about 190,000 clones, over 75% of which occur a single time. In total, the top ten clones hold approximately 3.8% of the sample.

The chain uses TRBV18 and TRBJ1-5, with the D gene uncertain. The sequencing sample was made of PBMCs. The source is a man aged 45-65 years in good health and CMV-seronegative. The encoded CDR3 is CASSPALGQPQHF. The bases read TGTGCCAGCTCACCCGCACTCGGTCAGCCCCAGCATTTT.